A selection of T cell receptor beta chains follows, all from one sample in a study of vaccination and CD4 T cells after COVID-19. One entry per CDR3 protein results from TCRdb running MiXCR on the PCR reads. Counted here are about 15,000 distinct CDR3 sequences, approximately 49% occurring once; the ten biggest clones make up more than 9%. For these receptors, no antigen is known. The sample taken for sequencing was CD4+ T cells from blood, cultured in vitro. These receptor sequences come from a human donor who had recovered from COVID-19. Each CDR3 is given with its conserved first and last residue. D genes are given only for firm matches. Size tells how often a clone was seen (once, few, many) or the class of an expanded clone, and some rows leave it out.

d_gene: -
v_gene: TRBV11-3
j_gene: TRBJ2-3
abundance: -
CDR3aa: CASSDDTDTQYF
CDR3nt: TGTGCCAGCAGCGATGACACAGATACGCAGTATTTT

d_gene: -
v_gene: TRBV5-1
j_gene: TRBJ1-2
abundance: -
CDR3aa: CASSLGGNYGYTF
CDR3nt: TGCGCCAGCAGCTTGGGGGGCAACTATGGCTACACCTTC

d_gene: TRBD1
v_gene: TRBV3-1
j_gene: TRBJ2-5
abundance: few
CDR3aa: CASSQTGGWETQYF
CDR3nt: TGTGCCAGCAGTCAGACAGGGGGGTGGGAGACCCAGTACTTC

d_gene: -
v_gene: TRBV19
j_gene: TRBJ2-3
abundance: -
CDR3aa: CASSMRPGDTQYF
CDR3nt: TGTGCCAGTAGTATGCGACCGGGAGATACGCAGTATTTT

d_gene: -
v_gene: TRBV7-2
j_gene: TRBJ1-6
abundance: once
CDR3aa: CASSQESPGALHF
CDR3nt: TGCGCCAGCAGCCAAGAGTCGCCCGGGGCCCTCCACTTT

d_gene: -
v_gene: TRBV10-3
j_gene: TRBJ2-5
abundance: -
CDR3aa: CASSYSRETQYF
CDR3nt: TGTGCCAGCAGTTACTCGAGGGAGACCCAGTACTTC

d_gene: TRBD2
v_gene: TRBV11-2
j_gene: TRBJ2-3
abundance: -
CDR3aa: CASSPQGLAGADTQYF
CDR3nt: TGTGCCAGCAGCCCACAGGGACTAGCGGGAGCAGATACGCAGTATTTT

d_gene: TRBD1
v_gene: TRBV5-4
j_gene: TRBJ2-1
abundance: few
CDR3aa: CASSSRTGVDYNEQFF
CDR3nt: TGTGCCAGCAGCTCAAGGACAGGGGTCGACTACAATGAGCAGTTCTTC

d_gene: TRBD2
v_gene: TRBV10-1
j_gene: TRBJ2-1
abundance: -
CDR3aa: CASSESTSGSTPFF
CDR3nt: TGCGCCAGCAGTGAGTCAACTAGCGGGAGTACTCCGTTCTTC

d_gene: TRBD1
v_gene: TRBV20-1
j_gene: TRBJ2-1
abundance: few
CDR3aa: CSARRTGIYNEQFF
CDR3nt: TGCAGTGCTAGACGGACAGGGATATACAATGAGCAGTTCTTC

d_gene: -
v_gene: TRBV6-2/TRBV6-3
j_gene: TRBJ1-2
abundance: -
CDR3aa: CASSPRGLGGYTF
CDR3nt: TGTGCCAGCTCTCCCCGGGGCTTGGGGGGCTACACCTTC

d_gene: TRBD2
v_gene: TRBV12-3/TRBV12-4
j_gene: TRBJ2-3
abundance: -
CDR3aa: CASSISGRGKPDTQYF
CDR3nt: TGTGCCAGCAGTATATCCGGGAGGGGTAAACCAGATACGCAGTATTTT

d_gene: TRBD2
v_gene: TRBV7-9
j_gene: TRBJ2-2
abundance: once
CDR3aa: CASSPWTSLNTGELFF
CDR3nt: TGTGCCAGCAGCCCTTGGACTAGCCTAAACACCGGGGAGCTGTTTTTT

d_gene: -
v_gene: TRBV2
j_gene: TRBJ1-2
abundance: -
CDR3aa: CASSTGPRYGYTF
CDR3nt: TGTGCCAGCAGTACAGGGCCTCGGTATGGCTACACCTTC

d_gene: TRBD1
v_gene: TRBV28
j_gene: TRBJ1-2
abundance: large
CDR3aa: CASREGQQYGYTF
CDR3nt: TGTGCCAGCAGAGAGGGACAGCAGTATGGCTACACCTTC

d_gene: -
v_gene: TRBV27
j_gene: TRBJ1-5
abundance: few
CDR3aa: CASSFQGRSNQPQHF
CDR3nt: TGTGCCAGCAGTTTTCAGGGGCGAAGCAATCAGCCCCAGCATTTT

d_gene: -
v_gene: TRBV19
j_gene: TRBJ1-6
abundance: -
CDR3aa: CASSIDRVSPLHF
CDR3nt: TGTGCCAGTAGTATAGATCGTGTTTCACCCCTCCACTTT

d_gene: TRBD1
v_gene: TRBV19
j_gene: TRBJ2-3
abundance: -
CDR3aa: CASTGQGKTDTQYF
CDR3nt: TGTGCCAGTACGGGACAGGGGAAAACAGATACGCAGTATTTT

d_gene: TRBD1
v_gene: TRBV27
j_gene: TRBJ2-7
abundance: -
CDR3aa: CASSLRGGGEQYF
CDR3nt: TGTGCCAGCAGTTTAAGAGGGGGCGGGGAGCAGTACTTC

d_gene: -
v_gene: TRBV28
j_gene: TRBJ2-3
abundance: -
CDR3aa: CASSSRQGTQYF
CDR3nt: TGTGCCAGCAGTTCGAGGCAAGGTACGCAGTATTTT

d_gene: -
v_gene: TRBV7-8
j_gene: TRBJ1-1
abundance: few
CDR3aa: CASSRRGLEAFF
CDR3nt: TGTGCCAGCAGCCGCCGGGGCCTTGAAGCTTTCTTT

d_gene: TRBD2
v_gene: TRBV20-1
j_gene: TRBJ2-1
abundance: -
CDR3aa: CSARDPRGRADWQFF
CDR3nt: TGCAGTGCTAGAGATCCGCGCGGGAGGGCCGATTGGCAGTTCTTC

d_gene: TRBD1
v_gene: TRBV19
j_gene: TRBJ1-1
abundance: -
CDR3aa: CASSMRGTGVTEAFF
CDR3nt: TGTGCCAGTAGTATGAGGGGGACAGGGGTCACTGAAGCTTTCTTT

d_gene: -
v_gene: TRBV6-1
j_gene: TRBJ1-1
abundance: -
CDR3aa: CASSDIGGRNTEAFF
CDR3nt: TGTGCCAGCAGTGACATCGGGGGTAGGAACACTGAAGCTTTCTTT

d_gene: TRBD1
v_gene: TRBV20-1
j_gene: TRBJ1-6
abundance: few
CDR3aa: CSAREGGTGDSPLHF
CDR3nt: TGCAGTGCTAGAGAGGGGGGGACAGGTGATTCACCCCTCCACTTT

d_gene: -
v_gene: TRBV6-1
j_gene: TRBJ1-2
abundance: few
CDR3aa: CASRRGDYGYTF
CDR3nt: TGTGCCAGCCGCAGGGGTGACTATGGCTACACCTTC

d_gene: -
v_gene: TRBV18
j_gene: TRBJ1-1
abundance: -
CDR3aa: CASSFLTENTEAFF
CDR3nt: TGTGCCAGCTCATTCCTGACAGAGAACACTGAAGCTTTCTTT

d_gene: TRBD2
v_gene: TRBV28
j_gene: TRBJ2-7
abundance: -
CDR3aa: CASSPGTSGSYEQYF
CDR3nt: TGTGCCAGCAGTCCGGGGACTAGCGGGAGCTACGAGCAGTACTTC

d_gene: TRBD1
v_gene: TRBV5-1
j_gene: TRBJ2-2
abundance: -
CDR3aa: CASSLLGDRGAGELFF
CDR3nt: TGCGCCAGCAGCTTGCTTGGAGACAGGGGTGCCGGGGAGCTGTTTTTT

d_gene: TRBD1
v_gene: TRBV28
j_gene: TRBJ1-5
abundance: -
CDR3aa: CASSQGWDQPQHF
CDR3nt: TGTGCCAGCTCACAGGGGTGGGATCAGCCCCAGCATTTT

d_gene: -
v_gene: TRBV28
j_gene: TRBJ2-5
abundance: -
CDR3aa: CASSSGKTQYF
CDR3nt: TGTGCCAGCAGCTCCGGCAAGACCCAGTACTTC

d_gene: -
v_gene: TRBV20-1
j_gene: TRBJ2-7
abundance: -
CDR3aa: CSARAGTYEQYF
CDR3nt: TGCAGTGCTAGAGCAGGGACCTACGAGCAGTACTTC

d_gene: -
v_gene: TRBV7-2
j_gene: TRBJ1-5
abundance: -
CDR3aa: CASSLISVNQPQHF
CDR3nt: TGTGCCAGCAGCTTAATCTCTGTCAATCAGCCCCAGCATTTT

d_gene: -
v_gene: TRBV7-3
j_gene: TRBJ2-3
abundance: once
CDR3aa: CASSLSVRDFTDTQYF
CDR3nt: TGTGCCAGCAGCTTAAGTGTCAGAGACTTCACAGATACGCAGTATTTT

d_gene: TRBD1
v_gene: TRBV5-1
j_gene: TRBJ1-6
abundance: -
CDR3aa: CASRPIYRGINSPLHF
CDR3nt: TGCGCCAGCAGACCAATCTACAGGGGGATCAATTCACCCCTCCACTTT

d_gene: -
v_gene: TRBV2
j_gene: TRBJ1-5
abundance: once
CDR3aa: CASSAGVGGQPQHF
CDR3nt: TGTGCCAGCAGTGCGGGGGTTGGCGGTCAGCCCCAGCATTTT

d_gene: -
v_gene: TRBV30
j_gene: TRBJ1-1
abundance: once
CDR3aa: CAWSVQSNTEAFF
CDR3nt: TGTGCCTGGAGTGTGCAGTCGAACACTGAAGCTTTCTTT

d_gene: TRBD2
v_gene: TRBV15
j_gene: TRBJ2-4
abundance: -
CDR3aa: CATRSERGEGNIQYF
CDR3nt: TGTGCCACCCGGAGCGAGCGGGGGGAGGGAAACATTCAGTACTTC

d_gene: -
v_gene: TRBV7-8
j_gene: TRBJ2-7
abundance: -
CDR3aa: CASSLEDPRREQYF
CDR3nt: TGTGCCAGCAGCTTAGAGGACCCCAGAAGGGAGCAGTACTTC

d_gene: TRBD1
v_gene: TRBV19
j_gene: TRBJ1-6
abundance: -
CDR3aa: CASSILTGNNSPLHF
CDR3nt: TGTGCCAGTAGTATACTGACAGGGAACAATTCACCCCTCCACTTT

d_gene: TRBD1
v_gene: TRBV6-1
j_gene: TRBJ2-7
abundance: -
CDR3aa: CASRVDRGGYEQYF
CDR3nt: TGTGCCAGCAGGGTGGACAGGGGGGGATACGAGCAGTACTTC

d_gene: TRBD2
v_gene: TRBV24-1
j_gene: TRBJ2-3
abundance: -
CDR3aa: CATRTSSGGEPDTQYF
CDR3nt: TGTGCCACCCGCACATCTAGCGGGGGGGAGCCAGATACGCAGTATTTT

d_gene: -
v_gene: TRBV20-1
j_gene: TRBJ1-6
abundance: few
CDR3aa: CSARRTVSYRENSPLHF
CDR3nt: TGCAGTGCTAGGCGCACGGTCTCGTACAGAGAAAATTCACCCCTCCACTTT

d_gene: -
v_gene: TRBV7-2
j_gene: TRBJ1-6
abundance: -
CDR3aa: CANVQGAESPLHF
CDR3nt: TGTGCCAATGTCCAAGGCGCGGAATCACCCCTCCACTTT

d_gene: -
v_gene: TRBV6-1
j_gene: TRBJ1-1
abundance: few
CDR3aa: CASSAQGRVTEAFF
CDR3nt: TGTGCCAGCAGTGCTCAGGGGAGGGTCACTGAAGCTTTCTTT

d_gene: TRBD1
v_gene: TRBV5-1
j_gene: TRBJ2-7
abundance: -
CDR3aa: CASSSGTVVYEQYF
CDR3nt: TGCGCCAGCAGTTCCGGGACAGTAGTCTACGAGCAGTACTTC

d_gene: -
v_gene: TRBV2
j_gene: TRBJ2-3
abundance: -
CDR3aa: CASGAISAGDTQYF
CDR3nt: TGTGCCAGCGGGGCCATCTCGGCGGGAGATACGCAGTATTTT

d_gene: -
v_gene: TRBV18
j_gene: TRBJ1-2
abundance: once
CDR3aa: CASSQNGKENSYTF
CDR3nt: TGTGCCAGCTCCCAAAATGGGAAGGAAAACTCCTACACCTTC

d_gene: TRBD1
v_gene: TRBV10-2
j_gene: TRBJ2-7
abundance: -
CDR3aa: CASSETPDRATYEQYF
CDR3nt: TGCGCCAGCAGTGAGACCCCCGACAGGGCCACCTACGAGCAGTACTTC

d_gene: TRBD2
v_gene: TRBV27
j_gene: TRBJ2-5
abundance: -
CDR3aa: CASSLGLANGETQYF
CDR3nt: TGTGCCAGCAGTTTGGGACTAGCGAATGGGGAGACCCAGTACTTC

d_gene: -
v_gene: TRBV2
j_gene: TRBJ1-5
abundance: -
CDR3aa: CASRVDRNQPQHF
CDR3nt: TGTGCCAGCAGAGTGGACAGAAATCAGCCCCAGCATTTT